This T cell receptor beta chain was recorded in a study of molecular identifiers for immune sequencing clone quantification. From the PCR reads, TCRdb called clonotypes with MiXCR, one entry per CDR3 protein. The sample lists more than 450,000 distinct CDR3 sequences; about 21% were seen once. This CDR3 contains 15 residues. Per germline, CDR1 SGHVS and CDR2 FNYEAQ. V shed 4 bases and J 7 bases; nucleotides not matched to a gene: 13. This clonotype was counted ten times or more. Antigen specificity is unknown. Study-level results: Over 97% of CMV-specific effector molecules, but under 1% of naive ones, were in clones above 20 copies.

The CD8+CD4-CCR7+CD45RA+ phenotype defined the sorted naive CD8 T cells. The clonotype was recovered from a human donor in good health. Some libraries in this study had Jurkat cell RNA spiked in. The sample taken for sequencing was naive CD8+ T cells from blood, with Jurkat cell RNA spiked in. This sample's subset: FACS-sorted CD8+CD4-CCR7+CD45RA+ naive T cells. This sequence joins TRBV7-6 and TRBJ2-7; TRBD1 matches 7 bases. The CDR3 nucleotides read TGTGCCAGCAGCTACGCACCAGCCTCAGGGGGAGAGCAGTACTTC. This sequence encodes CASSYAPASGGEQYF.